A single sample gave rise to the 23 T cell receptor beta chains below, sequenced in a study of control samples from healthy donors and cancer patients (TCRdb year 2020). The library came from the immunoSEQ multiplex PCR assay. In TCRdb, the immuneACCESS table is reduced to in-frame sequences with V and J assigned. These tables do not hold every clone; where another copy was compared, an unresolved V gene accounts for under half, and the others remain unexplained. This sample has about 120,000 clones in its table, and roughly 90% of those were observed once. The top ten constitute roughly 40% of the sample. The sequenced sample was blood. These receptors were collected from a man in his fifties in good health.

The chain has TRBV5-1 and TRBJ2-1; D is perhaps TRBD2 (6 bases). Germline values: CDR1 SGHRS, CDR2 YFSETQ. V was clipped by 0 bases and J by 4 bases, with 11 bases between them. The CDR3 runs to 15 residues. CDR3: CASSLERASYNEQFF. The CDR3 nucleotides read TGCGCCAGCAGCTTGGAGCGGGCATCGTACAATGAGCAGTTCTTC.

In its sample, this clone was seen once. This sequence joins TRBV6-1 and TRBJ2-1; 9 bases line up with TRBD2. CDR3 size: 16 residues. With V trimmed by 2 bases and J by 5 bases, 7 bases remained unmatched. Germline V gives CDR1 MNHNS, CDR2 SASEGT. As DNA, the CDR3 is TGTGCCAGCAGTGAACTCCTAGCGGGACCTGACAATGAGCAGTTCTTC. Amino acid sequence: CASSELLAGPDNEQFF.

This clone showed up just once. CDR3 in DNA: TGCGCCAGCTTGGGGGGATCAGGGAACACCGGGGAGCTGTTTTTT. It is translated as CASLGGSGNTGELFF. The J gene is TRBJ2-2, the V gene TRBV5-1, with a tentative D call TRBD2 (6 bases). The V end lost 7 bases, the J end lost 1 base, and 14 bases lay between the germline ends. CDR1 and CDR2 (germline): SGHRS, YFSETQ. CDR3 size: 15 residues.

The chain is built from TRBV18 and TRBJ1-2, with D possibly TRBD1 on 5 matching bases. The CDR3 covers 13 residues. The V gene lost 4 bases and the J gene lost 5 bases, with 11 bases spanning the gap. Germline lookup yields CDR1 KGHSH and CDR2 LQKENI. CDR3 sequence: CASSQQGGYGYTF. The CDR3 region has the DNA TGTGCCAGCTCACAGCAGGGTGGTTATGGCTACACCTTC.

V usage is TRBV5-1 and J usage is TRBJ1-4; TRBD1 matches at 7 bases. The V and J ends lost 9 bases and 3 bases, in that order; junction bases with no gene match: 8. Germline CDR1 SGHRS, CDR2 YFSETQ. This CDR3 has 14 amino acids. CDR3 DNA sequence: TGCGCCACCAGAACCGGGACAGCTAATGAAAAACTGTTTTTT. This encodes CATRTGTANEKLFF.

The CDR3 loop is CASSVENTEAFF. DNA of the CDR3: TGTGCCAGCAGCGTAGAGAACACTGAAGCTTTCTTT. This chain joins TRBV9 and TRBJ1-1; no clear D. This CDR3 has 12 residues. Trimming removed 0 bases from V and 1 base from J, with 1 base in between. The germline V gene encodes CDR1 SGDLS and CDR2 YYNGEE.

The chain recombines TRBV7-9 with TRBJ1-4; no firm D call. V gave up 0 bases and J gave up 7 bases, with 12 bases separating them. Germline V lookup: CDR1 SEHNR, CDR2 FQNEAQ (reference sequence). The CDR3 spans 15 residues. DNA for the CDR3: TGTGCCAGCAGCTTAGCGCTAGTTGTGAGTGAAAAACTGTTTTTT. It translates to CASSLALVVSEKLFF. The full variable domain, completed using reference TRBV7-9 and TRBJ1-4, is DTGVSQNPRHKITKRGQNVTFRCDPISEHNRLYWYRQTLGQGPEFLTYFQNEAQLEKSRLLSDRFSAERPKGSFSTLEIQRTEQGDSAMYLCASSLALVVSEKLFFGSGTQLSVL.

The chain uses TRBV19 and TRBJ2-6; D is possibly TRBD2 (5 bases). Between the trimmed V and J ends, which lost 3 bases and 0 bases, there was a span of 9 bases. CDR3 length: 16 residues. Germline V gene sequence: CDR1 LNHDA, CDR2 SQIVND (reference sequence). For the CDR3, the DNA is TGTGCCAGTAGTATCGACGGGGACTCTGGGGCCAACGTCCTGACTTTC. Protein: CASSIDGDSGANVLTF.

CDR3 DNA: TGCGCCAGCAGATTTGGGACCTCCTACGAGCAGTACTTC. Translating gives CASRFGTSYEQYF. This chain joins TRBV5-1 and TRBJ2-7, with D perhaps being TRBD1 or TRBD2 (5 bases each). Germline-derived CDR1 and CDR2 are SGHRS and YFSETQ. Trimming shortened V by 5 bases and J by 0 bases, and 9 bases separated the two germline ends. CDR3 length: 13 residues.

The chain links TRBV9 to TRBJ1-1, with TRBD1 matching over 12 bases. The CDR3 sequence is 16 residues long. Germline trimming cut 4 bases from V and 5 bases from J; bases unmatched to any gene: 9. Germline CDR1 is SGDLS and CDR2 is YYNGEE. The CDR3 DNA sequence: TGTGCCAGCAGCCCTCGGGACAGGGGGCGAAGGACTGAAGCTTTCTTT. The encoded protein is CASSPRDRGRRTEAFF.

The rearrangement joins TRBV28 to TRBJ2-7; 7 bases agree with TRBD1. V lost 4 bases, J lost 0 bases, and 9 bases stayed unmatched. This CDR3 has 16 residues. CDR1 and CDR2 from the germline V gene are MDHEN and SYDVKM. CDR3 loop: CASSSTGPRTSYEQYF. The CDR3 nucleotides are TGTGCCAGCAGTTCGACAGGGCCCAGAACCTCCTACGAGCAGTACTTC.

The chain carries TRBV5-1 and TRBJ1-1; 12 bases are a match to TRBD1. There are 15 residues in the CDR3. V lost 4 bases, J lost 5 bases, and 6 bases stayed unmatched. Germline-derived CDR1 and CDR2 are SGHRS and YFSETQ. CDR3 in amino acids: CASSGTGGGKTEAFF. CDR3 DNA: TGCGCCAGCAGCGGGACAGGGGGCGGGAAAACTGAAGCTTTCTTT.

V gene TRBV16 combines with J gene TRBJ1-1; D call uncertain. The CDR3 spans 13 residues. The V and J ends lost 4 bases and 0 bases respectively, with 6 bases between them. Per the germline V gene, CDR1 is KGHSY and CDR2 is FQNENV. CDR3 nucleotide sequence: TGTGCCAGCAGCCTTAACTTGAACACTGAAGCTTTCTTT. Its translation is CASSLNLNTEAFF.

V is TRBV6-5 and J is TRBJ1-2; D possibly corresponds to TRBD1 (5 bases). V lost 7 bases and J lost 8, with 17 bases in between. CDR1 is MNHEY, CDR2 SVGAGI, per germline. The CDR3 is 13 residues long. CDR3 residues: CASKSEGHEGYTF. As DNA, the CDR3 is TGTGCCAGCAAGTCAGAGGGGCACGAGGGCTACACCTTC.

The chain carries TRBV19 and TRBJ2-1, with a tentative D call TRBD1 (5 bases). The CDR3 extends over 11 amino acids. In germline, CDR1 is LNHDA, CDR2 SQIVND (reference sequence). V dropped 6 bases and J dropped 7 bases, with 7 bases sitting between them. The CDR3 nucleotides are TGTGCCAGTAGGAAGGGGAATGAGCAGTTCTTC. Amino acid sequence: CASRKGNEQFF.

This chain joins TRBV20-1 and TRBJ2-3, with TRBD1 matching 7 bases. The CDR3 extends over 14 amino acids. V shed 3 bases and J 1 base; nucleotides not matched to a gene: 4. The germline CDR1 and CDR2 sequences are DFQATT and SNEGSKA (reference sequence). The DNA for the CDR3 is TGCAGTGCTAGTGAGGGGGCCGGCACAGATACGCAGTATTTT. Its translation: CSASEGAGTDTQYF.

The chain couples TRBV10-2 to TRBJ1-1; D is unclear. CDR1 is WSHSY and CDR2 is SAAADI in the germline V gene. This CDR3 has 13 residues. Trimming removed 3 bases from V and 1 base from J, with 6 bases in between. The CDR3 sequence: CASSDGPNTEAFF. The CDR3 DNA reads as TGCGCCAGCAGTGACGGCCCGAACACTGAAGCTTTCTTT.

The chain couples TRBV19 to TRBJ2-2; 7 bases are shared with TRBD1. The junction had 11 bases not matched to a gene; V was cut back by 4 bases and J by 3 bases. Germline V gene sequence: CDR1 LNHDA, CDR2 SQIVND (reference sequence). The CDR3 contains 17 residues. DNA of the CDR3: TGTGCCAGTAGTAGCCACAGGGGATCTATCCACACCGGGGAGCTGTTTTTT. This codes for CASSSHRGSIHTGELFF.

The chain uses TRBV7-9 and TRBJ2-3; tentatively, D is TRBD2 (6 bases). Deletions cut 5 bases from V and 0 bases from J, with 12 bases between. Germline CDR1 and CDR2: SEHNR and FQNEAQ (reference sequence). The CDR3 contains 15 residues. The CDR3 protein is CASSREFSSTDTQYF. Here the CDR3 DNA reads TGTGCCAGCAGCCGGGAGTTTTCTAGCACAGATACGCAGTATTTT.

This clone was counted between two and nine times. The rearrangement joins TRBV7-2 to TRBJ1-5, with no clear D. V lost 4 bases, J lost 11 bases, and 15 bases lay in between. CDR1 SGHTA and CDR2 FQGNSA come from the germline V gene. The CDR3 sequence is 13 residues long. CDR3 amino acids: CASSSGPPGTQHF. Written as DNA, the CDR3 is TGTGCCAGCAGCTCTGGACCTCCTGGGACCCAGCATTTT.

Here the CDR3 DNA reads TGCGCCAGCACCCCAGGGGCAGGGGGAATTGGCTACGAGCAGTACTTC. This encodes CASTPGAGGIGYEQYF. The rearrangement joins TRBV5-1 to TRBJ2-7; TRBD1 matches at 7 bases. The V gene's germline CDR1 is SGHRS and CDR2 YFSETQ. The CDR3 runs 16 residues. V was clipped by 6 bases and J by 3 bases; unmatched bases: 15. Full variable domain (outside the CDR3, taken from reference TRBV5-1 and TRBJ2-7): KAGVTQTPRYLIKTRGQQVTLSCSPISGHRSVSWYQQTPGQGLQFLFEYFSETQRNKGNFPGRFSGRQFSNSRSEMNVSTLELGDSALYLCASTPGAGGIGYEQYFGPGTRLTVT.

The rearrangement links TRBV5-5 to TRBJ2-5; D unresolved. This CDR3 is 14 amino acids long. Germline-derived CDR1 and CDR2 are SGHKS and YYEKEE (reference sequence). V dropped 0 bases and J dropped 4 bases, with 10 bases sitting between them. The CDR3 region has the DNA TGTGCCAGCAGCTTGGGGACCGGGCGAGAGACCCAGTACTTC. Residues: CASSLGTGRETQYF.

This clone was observed a single time. The gene calls are TRBV15 and TRBJ1-1; D unclear. The CDR3 has 13 amino acids. Trimming stripped 0 bases from V and 0 bases from J, with 2 bases between. In germline, CDR1 is LNHNV, CDR2 YYDKDF (reference sequence). CDR3 in amino acids: CATSRELNTEAFF. The DNA of the CDR3 is TGTGCCACCAGCAGAGAGCTGAACACTGAAGCTTTCTTT.